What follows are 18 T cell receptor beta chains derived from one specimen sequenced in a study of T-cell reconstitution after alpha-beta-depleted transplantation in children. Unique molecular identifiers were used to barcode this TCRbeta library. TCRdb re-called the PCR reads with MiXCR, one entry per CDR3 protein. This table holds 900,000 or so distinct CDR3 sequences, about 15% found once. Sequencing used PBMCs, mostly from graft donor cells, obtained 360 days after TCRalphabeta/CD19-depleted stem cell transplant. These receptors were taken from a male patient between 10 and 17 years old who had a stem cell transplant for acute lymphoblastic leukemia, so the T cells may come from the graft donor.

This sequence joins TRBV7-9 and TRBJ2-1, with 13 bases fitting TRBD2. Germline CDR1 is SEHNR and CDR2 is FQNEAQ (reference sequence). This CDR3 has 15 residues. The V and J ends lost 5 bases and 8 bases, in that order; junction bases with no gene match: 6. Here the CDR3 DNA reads TGTGCCAGCAGCAACCGGACTAGCGGGAGCTATGAGCAGTTCTTC. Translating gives CASSNRTSGSYEQFF.

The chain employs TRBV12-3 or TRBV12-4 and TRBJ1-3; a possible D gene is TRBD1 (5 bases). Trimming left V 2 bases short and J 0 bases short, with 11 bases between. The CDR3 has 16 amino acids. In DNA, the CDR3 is TGTGCCAGCAGTTTAATCCAGGGCAGCTCTGGAAACACCATATATTTT. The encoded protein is CASSLIQGSSGNTIYF.

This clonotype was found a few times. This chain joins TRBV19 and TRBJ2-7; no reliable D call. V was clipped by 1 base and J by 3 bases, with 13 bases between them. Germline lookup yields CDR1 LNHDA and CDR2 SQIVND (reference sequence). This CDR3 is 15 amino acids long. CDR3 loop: CASSIAARPDYEQYF. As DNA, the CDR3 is TGTGCCAGTAGTATAGCAGCCAGGCCGGACTACGAGCAGTACTTC.

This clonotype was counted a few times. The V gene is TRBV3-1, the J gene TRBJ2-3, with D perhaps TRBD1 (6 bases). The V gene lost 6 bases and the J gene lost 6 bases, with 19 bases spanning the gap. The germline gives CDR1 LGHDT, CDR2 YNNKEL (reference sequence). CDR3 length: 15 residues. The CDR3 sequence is CASRPEQGRADTQYF. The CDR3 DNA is TGTGCCAGCAGGCCCGAACAGGGAAGAGCGGATACGCAGTATTTT.

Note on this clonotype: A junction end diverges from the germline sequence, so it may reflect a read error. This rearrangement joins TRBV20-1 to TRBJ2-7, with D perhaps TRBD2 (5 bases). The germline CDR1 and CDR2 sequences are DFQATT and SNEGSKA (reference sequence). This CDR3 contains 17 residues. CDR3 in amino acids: CCARPVPRESITYEQYF. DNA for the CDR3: TGCTGTGCTAGGCCCGTTCCCCGGGAAAGTATAACCTACGAGCAGTACTTC.

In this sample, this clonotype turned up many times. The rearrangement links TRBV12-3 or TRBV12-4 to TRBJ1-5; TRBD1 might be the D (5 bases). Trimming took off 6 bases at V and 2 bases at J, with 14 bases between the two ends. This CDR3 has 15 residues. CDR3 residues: CASSAGTDRNQPQHF. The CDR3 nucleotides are TGTGCCAGCAGCGCCGGGACCGATCGCAATCAGCCCCAGCATTTT.

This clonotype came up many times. The CDR3 sequence is CASSLRTRRTREQYF. The CDR3 DNA follows: TGTGCCAGCAGCTTACGGACAAGACGCACGCGCGAGCAGTACTTC. The J gene is TRBJ2-7, the V gene TRBV11-2; a possible D gene is TRBD1 (5 bases). The germline V gene encodes CDR1 SGHAT and CDR2 FQNNGV. V lost 2 bases, J lost 6 bases, and 17 bases lay in between. The CDR3 has 15 amino acids.

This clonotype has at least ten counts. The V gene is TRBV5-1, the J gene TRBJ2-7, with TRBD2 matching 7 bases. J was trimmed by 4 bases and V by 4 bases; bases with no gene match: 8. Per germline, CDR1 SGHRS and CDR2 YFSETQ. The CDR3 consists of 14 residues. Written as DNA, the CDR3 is TGCGCCAGCAGCCTCGGACTAGTTACGTACGAGCAGTACTTC. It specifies CASSLGLVTYEQYF.

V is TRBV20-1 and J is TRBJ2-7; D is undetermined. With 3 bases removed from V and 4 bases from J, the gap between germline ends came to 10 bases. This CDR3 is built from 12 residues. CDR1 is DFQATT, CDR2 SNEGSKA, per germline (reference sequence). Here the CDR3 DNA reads TGCAGTGCTAGTGAGACGCGATACGAGCAGTACTTC. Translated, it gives CSASETRYEQYF.

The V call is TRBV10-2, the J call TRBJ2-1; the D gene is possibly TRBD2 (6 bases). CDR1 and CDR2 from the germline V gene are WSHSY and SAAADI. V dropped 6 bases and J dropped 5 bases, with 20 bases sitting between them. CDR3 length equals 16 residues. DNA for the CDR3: TGCGCCAGCAGACCCGGGACTGCTCAAGGACACAATGAGCAGTTCTTC. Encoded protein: CASRPGTAQGHNEQFF.

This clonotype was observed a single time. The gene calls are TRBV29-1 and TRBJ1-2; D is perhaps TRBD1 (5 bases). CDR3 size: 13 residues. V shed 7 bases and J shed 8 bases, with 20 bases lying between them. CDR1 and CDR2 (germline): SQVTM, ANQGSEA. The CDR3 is CSGWRGAFGGYTF. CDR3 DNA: TGCAGCGGTTGGAGGGGAGCCTTCGGGGGCTACACCTTC.

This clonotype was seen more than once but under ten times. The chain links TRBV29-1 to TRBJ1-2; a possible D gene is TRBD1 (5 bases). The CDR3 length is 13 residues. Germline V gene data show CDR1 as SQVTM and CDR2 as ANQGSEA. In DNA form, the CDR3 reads TGCATCGCCCCGGGACTAGGGCCTGGCGGCTACACCTTC. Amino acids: CIAPGLGPGGYTF.

As DNA, the CDR3 is TGTGCCAGCAGCTTTGGACAGTCAGAGACCCAGTACTTC. This sequence encodes CASSFGQSETQYF. This rearrangement joins TRBV11-2 to TRBJ2-5; perhaps TRBD1 as D (6 bases). The CDR3 runs 13 residues. Germline lookup yields CDR1 SGHAT and CDR2 FQNNGV. V gave up 3 bases and J gave up 4 bases, with 9 bases separating them.

The CDR3 reads CASSSITGVDAEAFF. DNA for the CDR3: TGTGCCAGCAGTTCCATAACAGGGGTCGACGCTGAAGCTTTCTTT. This chain joins TRBV6-5 and TRBJ1-1; 7 nucleotides match TRBD1. Germline assignment: CDR1 MNHEY and CDR2 SVGAGI. Trimming at V came to 4 bases and at J to 6 bases, leaving 11 bases not matched to a gene. The CDR3 totals 15 residues.

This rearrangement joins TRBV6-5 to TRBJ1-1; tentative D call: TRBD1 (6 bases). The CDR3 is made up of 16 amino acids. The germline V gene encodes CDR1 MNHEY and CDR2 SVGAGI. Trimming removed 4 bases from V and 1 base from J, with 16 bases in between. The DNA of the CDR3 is TGTGCCAGCAGTTGGGGGCCGGGGGGCCAGAACACTGAAGCTTTCTTT. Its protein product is CASSWGPGGQNTEAFF.

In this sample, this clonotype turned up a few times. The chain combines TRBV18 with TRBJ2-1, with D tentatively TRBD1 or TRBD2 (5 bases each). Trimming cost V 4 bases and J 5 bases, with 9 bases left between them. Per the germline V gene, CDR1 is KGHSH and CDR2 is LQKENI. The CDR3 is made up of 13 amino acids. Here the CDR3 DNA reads TGTGCCAGCTCACAGGGACCCAACAATGAGCAGTTCTTC. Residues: CASSQGPNNEQFF.

The CDR3 nucleotides are TGTGCCAGCAGCCAAGCGGGAGGTGCAGAGACCCAGTACTTC. Translating it yields CASSQAGGAETQYF. The J gene is TRBJ2-5, the V gene TRBV4-2, with 7 bases lining up with TRBD2. This CDR3 contains 14 residues. The J segment lost 4 bases and the V segment lost 1 base, leaving 3 bases of the junction unmatched. CDR1 is LGHNA, CDR2 YNFKEQ, per germline.

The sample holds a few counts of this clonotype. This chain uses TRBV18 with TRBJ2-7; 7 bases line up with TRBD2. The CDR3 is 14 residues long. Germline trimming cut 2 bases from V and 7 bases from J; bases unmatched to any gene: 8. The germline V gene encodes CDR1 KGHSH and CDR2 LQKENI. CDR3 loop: CASSPFEGGREQYF. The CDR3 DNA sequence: TGTGCCAGCTCACCATTTGAGGGAGGGAGAGAGCAGTACTTC.